This T cell receptor (beta chain) was sequenced during a study of cytomegalovirus exposure and HLA in healthy donors. With 60 Vbeta and 13 Jbeta primers, the PCR was carried out. This table comes from immunoSEQ multiplex PCR, and its TCRdb copy is limited to in-frame clones, with some not included. The sample has some 250,000 clones; more than 75% are singletons. CDR3 length: 13 amino acids. J lost 2 bases, V lost 0 bases, and 0 bases had no gene match. The germline V gene encodes CDR1 SQVTM and CDR2 ANQGSEA. Findings and limits, study-wide: There were some V segments, including TRBV6-2 and TRBV6-3, excluded as indistinguishable. In a later analysis, an Asian-associated ancestry cluster reportedly showed fewer N-insertions than the roughly 710-donor mean.

There are a few counts of this clone. What it recognizes is unknown. The sample was PBMCs. The J gene is TRBJ1-2, the V gene TRBV29-1; the match to TRBD1 covers 7 bases. The receptor comes from a woman in her thirties or forties in good health and CMV-seropositive. CDR3 sequence: CSVEEGQNYGYTF. CDR3 nucleotide sequence: TGCAGCGTTGAAGAGGGACAGAACTATGGCTACACCTTC. The variable domain in full, completed from reference TRBV29-1 and TRBJ1-2, reads SAVISQKPSRDICQRGTSLTIQCQVDSQVTMMFWYRQQPGQSLTLIATANQGSEATYESGFVIDKFPISRPNLTFSTLTVSNMSPEDSSIYLCSVEEGQNYGYTFGSGTRLTVV.